The subject of this entry is one T cell receptor (beta chain). A sample-barcoded 5' primer and a J-beta primer mix were used in a second PCR of roughly 6 to 11 cycles. A tag from a template-switch adaptor with 12 random nucleotides marked each cDNA molecule. TCRdb re-analysed the 5' RACE reads in MiXCR, keeping a single row per CDR3 protein. The repertoire holds about 1.7 million distinct CDR3 sequences, with 28% as singletons. The sample belongs to a study of blood T cells in healthy people across ages. PBMCs numbering at least 6.5 million were isolated per sample. V shed 0 bases and J shed 9 bases, with 7 bases lying between them. Germline assignment: CDR1 SGHRS and CDR2 YFSETQ. The CDR3 is 12 amino acids.

The chain links TRBV5-1 to TRBJ1-3; D gene uncertain. Sequenced: blood. This TCR derives from a woman aged 25-40 years in good health. CDR3 DNA: TGCGCCAGCAGCTTGGCAGGAGGCACCATATATTTT. This sequence encodes CASSLAGGTIYF.